A selection of T cell receptor beta chains follows, all from one sample in a study of blood T cells in healthy people across ages. TCRdb fed the 5' RACE reads into MiXCR, producing one record per CDR3 protein. Of over 950,000 distinct CDR3 sequences in the sample, about 51% are singletons; the top ten hold 20% to 25%. Sample: blood. These receptors were collected from a woman in her sixties or seventies in good health. Both conserved end residues are part of each CDR3. D genes are given only for firm matches.

v_gene	j_gene	d_gene	CDR3aa
TRBV20-1	NA	TRBD2	CSARSTGTSGRGRFYEQYF
TRBV20-1	NA	NA	CSAPVGASTSEQYF
TRBV11-2	TRBJ2-3	TRBD1	CASSTRTGNKVDTQYF
TRBV6-2/TRBV6-3	TRBJ2-7	TRBD1	CASSSLRGKRSYEQYF
TRBV4-1	TRBJ2-7	NA	CASSQDGLMDIQTYEQYF
TRBV11-2	TRBJ2-3	NA	CASRPGASLPTDTQYF
TRBV7-2	TRBJ1-2	NA	CASSLAQGVYIIYGYTF
TRBV20-1	TRBJ2-1	NA	CSARARHRGTNEQFF
TRBV5-1	TRBJ2-7	TRBD1	CASSQRQGNYEQYF
TRBV5-5	TRBJ2-1	NA	CASSLVRGVRNEQFF
TRBV28	NA	NA	CASSPQRYEQYF
TRBV11-1	TRBJ2-1	NA	CASSLGRSNEQFF
TRBV7-2	TRBJ2-5	NA	CASGYPGSPRETQYF
TRBV20-1	TRBJ2-7	NA	CSAKWRERYEQYF
TRBV28	NA	NA	CASSLPDEQYF
TRBV4-1	TRBJ2-7	NA	CASSQTDSRAYEQYF
TRBV6-5	TRBJ2-7	NA	CASSYGVKGAYYEQYF
TRBV4-1	TRBJ2-7	NA	CASSQAVGVSYEQYF
TRBV10-3	TRBJ2-5	TRBD2	CAISERLAVTSQETQYF
TRBV29-1	TRBJ2-4	NA	CSVEEGALGEQYF
TRBV7-2	TRBJ2-7	TRBD1	CASSFGGTVLYEQYF
TRBV7-9	TRBJ1-5	TRBD1	CASSIDRADQPQHF
TRBV28	TRBJ2-6	NA	CASSLPLIGANVLTF
TRBV7-2	TRBJ1-1	TRBD1	CASSSGTGETTFF
TRBV5-1	NA	TRBD1	CASSLGPNRGETQYF
TRBV11-2	TRBJ1-2	NA	CASRASSRGYGYTF
TRBV3-1	TRBJ1-1	NA	CASSQGGYNTEAFF
TRBV25-1	TRBJ1-4	TRBD1	CASSEWGQRLFF
TRBV6-5	TRBJ2-3	TRBD1	CASSYSSGTGGADTQYF
TRBV11-2	TRBJ2-3	TRBD2	CASSSGLAGGITDTQYF
TRBV7-2	TRBJ2-7	TRBD2	CASSYRGGGRSYEQYF